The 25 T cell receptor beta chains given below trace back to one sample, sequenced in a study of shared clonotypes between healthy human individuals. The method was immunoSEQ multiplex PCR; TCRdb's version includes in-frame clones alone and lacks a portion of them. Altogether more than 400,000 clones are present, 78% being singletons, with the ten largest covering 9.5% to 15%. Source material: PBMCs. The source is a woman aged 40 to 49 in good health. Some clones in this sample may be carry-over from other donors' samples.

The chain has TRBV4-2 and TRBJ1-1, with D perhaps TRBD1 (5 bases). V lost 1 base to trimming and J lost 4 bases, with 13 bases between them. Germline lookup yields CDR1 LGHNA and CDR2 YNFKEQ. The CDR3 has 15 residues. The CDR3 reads CASSQGGTLGTEAFF. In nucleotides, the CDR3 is TGTGCCAGCAGCCAAGGAGGGACCCTGGGCACTGAAGCTTTCTTT.

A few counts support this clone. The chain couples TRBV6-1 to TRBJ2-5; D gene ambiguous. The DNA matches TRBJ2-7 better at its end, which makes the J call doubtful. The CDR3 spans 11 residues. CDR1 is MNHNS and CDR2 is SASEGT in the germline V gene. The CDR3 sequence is CASSDRYEQYF. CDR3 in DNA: TGTGCCAGCAGTGATAGGTACGAGCAGTACTTC.

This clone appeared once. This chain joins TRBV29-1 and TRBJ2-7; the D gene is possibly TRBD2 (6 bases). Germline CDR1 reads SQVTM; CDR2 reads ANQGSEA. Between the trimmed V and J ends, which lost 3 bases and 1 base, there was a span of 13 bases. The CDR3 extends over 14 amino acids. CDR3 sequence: CSVERRADSYEQYF. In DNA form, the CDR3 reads TGCAGCGTTGAGAGGAGGGCGGATTCCTACGAGCAGTACTTC.

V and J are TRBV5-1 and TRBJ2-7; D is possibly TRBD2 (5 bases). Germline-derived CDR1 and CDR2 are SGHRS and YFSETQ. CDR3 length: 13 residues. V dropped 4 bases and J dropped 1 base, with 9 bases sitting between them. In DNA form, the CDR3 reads TGCGCCAGCAGCGACACGGGGTCCTACGAGCAGTACTTC. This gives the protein CASSDTGSYEQYF.

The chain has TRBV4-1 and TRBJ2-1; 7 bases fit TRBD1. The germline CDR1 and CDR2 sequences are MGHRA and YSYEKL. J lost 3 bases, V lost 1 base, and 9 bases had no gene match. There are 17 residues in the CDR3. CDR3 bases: TGCGCCAGCAGCCAAGGGGGCGGCAGGGGGTTCTACAATGAGCAGTTCTTC. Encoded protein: CASSQGGGRGFYNEQFF.

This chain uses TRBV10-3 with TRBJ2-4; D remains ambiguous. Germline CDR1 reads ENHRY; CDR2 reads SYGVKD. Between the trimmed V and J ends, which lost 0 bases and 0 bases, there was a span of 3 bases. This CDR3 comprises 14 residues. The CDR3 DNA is TGTGCCATCAGTGAGTCTCAAGCCAAAAACATTCAGTACTTC. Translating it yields CAISESQAKNIQYF.

For the CDR3, the DNA is TGTGCCAGCAGTTTTCGGTCTGGGGCCAACGAGCAGTACTTC. It codes for CASSFRSGANEQYF. The genes are TRBV28 and TRBJ2-7; TRBD1 might be the D (5 bases). V lost 3 bases, J lost 5 bases, and 14 bases lay in between. This CDR3 contains 14 residues. Looked up from germline, CDR1 is MDHEN and CDR2 is SYDVKM.

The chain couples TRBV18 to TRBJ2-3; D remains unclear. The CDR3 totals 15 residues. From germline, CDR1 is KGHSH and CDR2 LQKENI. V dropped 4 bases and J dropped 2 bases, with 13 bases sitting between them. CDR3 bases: TGTGCCAGCTCACGAAACAATCAGTACACAGATACGCAGTATTTT. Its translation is CASSRNNQYTDTQYF.

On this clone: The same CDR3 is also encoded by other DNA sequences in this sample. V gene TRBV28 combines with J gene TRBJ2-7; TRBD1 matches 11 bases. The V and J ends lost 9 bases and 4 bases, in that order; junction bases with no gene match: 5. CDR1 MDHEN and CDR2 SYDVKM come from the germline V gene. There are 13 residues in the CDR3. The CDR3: CASGTGGKYEQYF. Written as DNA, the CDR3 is TGTGCCAGTGGGACAGGGGGGAAATACGAGCAGTACTTC.

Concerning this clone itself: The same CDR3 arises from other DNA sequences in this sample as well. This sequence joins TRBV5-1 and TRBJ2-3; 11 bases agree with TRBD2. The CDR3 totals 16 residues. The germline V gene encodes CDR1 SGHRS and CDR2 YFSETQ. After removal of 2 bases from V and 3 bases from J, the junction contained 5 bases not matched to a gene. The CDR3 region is CASSLVLAGGTDTQYF. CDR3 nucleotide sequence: TGCGCCAGCAGCTTAGTTCTAGCGGGAGGAACAGATACGCAGTATTTT.

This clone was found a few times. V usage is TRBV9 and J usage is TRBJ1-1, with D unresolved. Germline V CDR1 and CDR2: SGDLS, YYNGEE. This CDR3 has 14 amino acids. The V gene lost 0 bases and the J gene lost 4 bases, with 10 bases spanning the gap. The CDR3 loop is CASSVGAGITEAFF. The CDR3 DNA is TGTGCCAGCAGCGTAGGGGCTGGGATCACTGAAGCTTTCTTT.

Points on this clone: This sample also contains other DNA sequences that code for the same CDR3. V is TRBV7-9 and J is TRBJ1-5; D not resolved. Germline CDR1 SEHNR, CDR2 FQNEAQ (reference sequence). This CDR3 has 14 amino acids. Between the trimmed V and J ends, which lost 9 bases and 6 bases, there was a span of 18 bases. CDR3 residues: CASSPGIGSQPQHF. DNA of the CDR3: TGTGCCAGTAGCCCTGGAATAGGAAGTCAGCCCCAGCATTTT.

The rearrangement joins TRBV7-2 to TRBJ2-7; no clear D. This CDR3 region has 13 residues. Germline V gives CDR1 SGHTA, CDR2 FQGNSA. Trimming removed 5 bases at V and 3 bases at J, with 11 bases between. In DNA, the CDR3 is TGTGCCAGCAGCCCGTGGGCGCGCTACGAGCAGTACTTC. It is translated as CASSPWARYEQYF. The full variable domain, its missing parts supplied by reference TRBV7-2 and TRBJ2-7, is GAGVSQSPSNKVTEKGKDVELRCDPISGHTALYWYRQSLGQGLEFLIYFQGNSAPDKSGLPSDRFSAERTGGSVSTLTIQRTQQEDSAVYLCASSPWARYEQYFGPGTRLTVT.

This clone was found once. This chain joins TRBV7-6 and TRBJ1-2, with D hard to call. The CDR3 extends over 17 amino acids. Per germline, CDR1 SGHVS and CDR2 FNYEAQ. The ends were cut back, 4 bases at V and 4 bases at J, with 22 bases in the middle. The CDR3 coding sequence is TGTGCCAGCAGCTCCGGGCCCCAGGCCTCGCCCTTCTATGGCTACACCTTC. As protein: CASSSGPQASPFYGYTF.

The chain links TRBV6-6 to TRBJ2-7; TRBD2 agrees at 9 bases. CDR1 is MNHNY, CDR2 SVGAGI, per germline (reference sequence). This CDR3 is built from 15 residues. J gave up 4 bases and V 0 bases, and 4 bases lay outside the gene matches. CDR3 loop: CASSYSSGSNYEQYF. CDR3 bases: TGTGCCAGCAGTTACTCTAGCGGGAGTAATTACGAGCAGTACTTC.

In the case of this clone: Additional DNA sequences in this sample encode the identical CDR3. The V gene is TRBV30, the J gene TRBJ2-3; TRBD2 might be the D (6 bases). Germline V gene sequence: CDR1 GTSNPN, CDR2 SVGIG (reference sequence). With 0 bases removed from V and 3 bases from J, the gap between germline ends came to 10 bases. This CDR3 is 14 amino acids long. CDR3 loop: CAWSVLGGTDTQYF. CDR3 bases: TGTGCCTGGAGTGTACTCGGGGGTACAGATACGCAGTATTTT.

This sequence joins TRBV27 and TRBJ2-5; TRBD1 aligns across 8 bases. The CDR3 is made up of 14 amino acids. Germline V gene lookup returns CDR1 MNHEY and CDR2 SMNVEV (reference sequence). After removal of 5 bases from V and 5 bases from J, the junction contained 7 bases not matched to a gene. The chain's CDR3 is CASSRLTGEETQYF. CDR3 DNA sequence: TGTGCCAGCAGTCGCCTGACAGGGGAGGAGACCCAGTACTTC.

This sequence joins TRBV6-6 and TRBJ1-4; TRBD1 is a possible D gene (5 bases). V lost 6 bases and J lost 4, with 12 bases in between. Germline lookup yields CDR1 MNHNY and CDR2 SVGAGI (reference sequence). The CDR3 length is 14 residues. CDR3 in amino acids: CASSFGARNEKLFF. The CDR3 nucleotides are TGTGCCAGCAGCTTTGGGGCCCGTAATGAAAAACTGTTTTTT.

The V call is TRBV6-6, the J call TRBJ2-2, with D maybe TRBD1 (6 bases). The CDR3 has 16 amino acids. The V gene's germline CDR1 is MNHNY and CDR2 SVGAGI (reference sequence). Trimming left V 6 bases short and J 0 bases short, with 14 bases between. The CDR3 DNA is TGTGCCAGCAGCCCCCGGGACACTACGAACACCGGGGAGCTGTTTTTT. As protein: CASSPRDTTNTGELFF.

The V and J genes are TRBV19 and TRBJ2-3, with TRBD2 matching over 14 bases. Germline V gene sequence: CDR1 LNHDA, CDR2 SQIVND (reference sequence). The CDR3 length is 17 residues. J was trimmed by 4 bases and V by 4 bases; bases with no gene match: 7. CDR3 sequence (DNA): TGTGCCAGTAGTAAACATGGGACTAGCGGGAGAGCAGATACGCAGTATTTT. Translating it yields CASSKHGTSGRADTQYF.

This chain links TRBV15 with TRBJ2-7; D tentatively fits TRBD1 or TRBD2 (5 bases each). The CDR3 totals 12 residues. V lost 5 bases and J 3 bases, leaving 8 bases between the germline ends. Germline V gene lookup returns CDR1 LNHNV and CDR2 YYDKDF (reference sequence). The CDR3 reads CATSFGGYEQYF. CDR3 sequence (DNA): TGTGCCACCAGCTTTGGGGGCTACGAGCAGTACTTC.

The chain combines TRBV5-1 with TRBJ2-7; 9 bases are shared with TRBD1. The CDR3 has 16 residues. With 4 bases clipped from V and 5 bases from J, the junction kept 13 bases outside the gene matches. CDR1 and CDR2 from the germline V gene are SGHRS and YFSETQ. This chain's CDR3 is CASSPQGGTGWDEQYF. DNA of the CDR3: TGCGCCAGCAGCCCCCAGGGGGGGACAGGGTGGGACGAGCAGTACTTC.

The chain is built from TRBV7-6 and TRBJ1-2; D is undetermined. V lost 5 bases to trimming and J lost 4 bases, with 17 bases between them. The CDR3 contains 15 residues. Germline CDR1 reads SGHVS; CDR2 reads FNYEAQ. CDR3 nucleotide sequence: TGTGCCAGCAGCGACGTTGCTCGAAAGACCTATGGCTACACCTTC. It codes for CASSDVARKTYGYTF. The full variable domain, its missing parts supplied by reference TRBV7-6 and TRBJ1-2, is GAGVSQSPRYKVTKRGQDVALRCDPISGHVSLYWYRQALGQGPEFLTYFNYEAQQDKSGLPNDRFSAERPEGSISTLTIQRTEQRDSAMYRCASSDVARKTYGYTFGSGTRLTVV.

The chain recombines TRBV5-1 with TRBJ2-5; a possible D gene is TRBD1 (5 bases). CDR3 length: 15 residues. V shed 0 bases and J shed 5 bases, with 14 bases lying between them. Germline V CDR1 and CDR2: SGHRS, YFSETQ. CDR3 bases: TGCGCCAGCAGCTTGGTTGGGGCCCCCGGGGAGACCCAGTACTTC. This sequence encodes CASSLVGAPGETQYF.

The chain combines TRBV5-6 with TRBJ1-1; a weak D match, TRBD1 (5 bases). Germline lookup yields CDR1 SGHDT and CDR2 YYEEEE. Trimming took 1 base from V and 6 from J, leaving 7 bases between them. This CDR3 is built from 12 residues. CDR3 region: CASSLSGPEAFF. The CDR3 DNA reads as TGTGCCAGCAGCTTGTCGGGGCCTGAAGCTTTCTTT. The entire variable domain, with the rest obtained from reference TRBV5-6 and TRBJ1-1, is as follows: DAGVTQSPTHLIKTRGQQVTLRCSPKSGHDTVSWYQQALGQGPQFIFQYYEEEERQRGNFPDRFSGHQFPNYSSELNVNALLLGDSALYLCASSLSGPEAFFGQGTRLTVV.